Listed here are 13 T cell receptor beta chains from one sample, sequenced in a study of vaccination and CD4 T cells after COVID-19. Documented treatment: roughly ten-day PBMC culture with coronavirus spike peptide pools or control peptides (ViraFEST assay). With the Oncomine TCR Beta short-read assay, DNA from cultured CD4+ T cells was sequenced. TCRdb processed the PCR reads anew with MiXCR; each CDR3 protein has one entry. This table holds 9,500 to 13,000 distinct CDR3 sequences, over 45% found once. No antigen has been identified for these receptors. The specimen sequenced was CD4+ T cells from blood, cultured in vitro. The receptors were gathered from a human donor who had recovered from COVID-19.

This chain links TRBV4-3 with TRBJ2-3; D is possibly TRBD1 or TRBD2 (5 bases each). V gave up 0 bases and J gave up 3 bases, with 13 bases separating them. CDR3 length: 16 amino acids. Germline assignment: CDR1 LGHNA and CDR2 YSLEER. The CDR3 protein is CASSQDKGTETDTQYF. For the CDR3, the DNA is TGCGCCAGCAGCCAAGATAAGGGGACGGAAACAGATACGCAGTATTTT.

The V and J genes are TRBV4-2 and TRBJ2-6, with unresolved D. The CDR3 runs to 17 residues. Germline CDR1 is LGHNA and CDR2 is YNFKEQ. Trimming removed 0 bases from V and 3 bases from J, with 12 bases in between. In DNA, the CDR3 is TGTGCCAGCAGCCAAGAAAGGGTGGGCAATGGGGCCAACGTCCTGACTTTC. It encodes CASSQERVGNGANVLTF.

V gene TRBV20-1 combines with J gene TRBJ2-5; D remains ambiguous. From germline, CDR1 is DFQATT and CDR2 SNEGSKA (reference sequence). The CDR3 runs to 12 residues. The V gene lost 2 bases and the J gene lost 5 bases, with 9 bases spanning the gap. CDR3 sequence reads: CSARFGSETQYF. Here the CDR3 DNA reads TGCAGTGCTAGATTCGGGTCGGAGACCCAGTACTTC.

This clonotype has a handful of counts. This chain uses TRBV7-6 with TRBJ1-5; possible D gene TRBD1, 5 bases. The CDR3 has 16 amino acids. Germline CDR1 reads SGHVS; CDR2 reads FNYEAQ. V was shortened by 1 base and J by 2 bases, with 12 bases between the two germline ends. CDR3: CASSLGPGGGNQPQHF. The DNA of the CDR3 is TGTGCCAGCAGCTTAGGTCCGGGGGGAGGCAATCAGCCCCAGCATTTT.

This clonotype is large in the sample. The V gene is TRBV7-2, the J gene TRBJ1-1, with TRBD1 matching 7 bases. V lost 5 bases and J lost 1; bases outside the gene matches: 4. The CDR3 extends over 14 amino acids. The germline V gene encodes CDR1 SGHTA and CDR2 FQGNSA. In nucleotides, the CDR3 is TGTGCCAGCAGCATGGACAGGTGGAACACTGAAGCTTTCTTT. Protein product: CASSMDRWNTEAFF.

This sequence joins TRBV19 and TRBJ1-2, with D possibly matching TRBD1 (5 bases). V was cut by 5 bases and J by 2 bases, with 12 bases left in between. The CDR3 runs to 14 residues. Germline V gene data show CDR1 as LNHDA and CDR2 as SQIVND (reference sequence). CDR3 amino acids: CASSFRDSNYGYTF. CDR3 DNA sequence: TGTGCCAGTAGTTTTCGGGACTCCAACTATGGCTACACCTTC.

The chain combines TRBV19 with TRBJ2-7; 11 nucleotides align to TRBD1. With 6 bases clipped from V and 3 bases from J, the junction kept 7 bases outside the gene matches. CDR1 and CDR2 (germline): LNHDA, SQIVND (reference sequence). The length of the CDR3 is 15 residues. The CDR3 loop is CASRGQGVRGYEQYF. The CDR3, as DNA: TGTGCCAGTAGGGGACAGGGGGTTCGAGGCTACGAGCAGTACTTC.

This chain links TRBV11-2 with TRBJ2-2; 8 bases line up with TRBD2. The V gene end was trimmed by 5 bases and the J gene end by 5 bases; junction bases not matched to a gene: 13. Germline-derived CDR1 and CDR2 are SGHAT and FQNNGV. The CDR3 runs to 17 residues. The CDR3, as DNA: TGTGCCAGCAGCCATATAGCCGGGACTAGATTTACCGGGGAGCTGTTTTTT. As protein: CASSHIAGTRFTGELFF.

The chain uses TRBV19 and TRBJ1-1, with D perhaps TRBD1 (6 bases). The CDR3 totals 13 residues. V was cut by 4 bases and J by 4 bases, with 10 bases left in between. In germline, CDR1 is LNHDA, CDR2 SQIVND (reference sequence). In nucleotides, the CDR3 is TGTGCCAGTAGTAATTTAGGGGGCACTGAAGCTTTCTTT. It yields the protein CASSNLGGTEAFF.

The chain is built from TRBV11-2 and TRBJ2-2, with D perhaps TRBD1 (5 bases). The CDR3 contains 15 residues. The V gene lost 2 bases and the J gene lost 1 base, with 8 bases spanning the gap. Germline V lookup: CDR1 SGHAT, CDR2 FQNNGV. CDR3 loop: CASSLSQGNTGELFF. CDR3 in DNA: TGTGCCAGCAGCTTATCTCAGGGGAACACCGGGGAGCTGTTTTTT.

The CDR3 coding sequence is TGTGCCAGCGGAACCAGCTATGGCTACACCTTC. This gives the protein CASGTSYGYTF. The genes are TRBV27 and TRBJ1-2; D is uncertain. V lost 8 bases and J lost 4, with 8 bases in between. This CDR3 spans 11 amino acids. CDR1 is MNHEY, CDR2 SMNVEV, per germline (reference sequence).

The CDR3 spells CASSRTSGGVNTGELFF. The CDR3, as DNA: TGTGCCAGTAGTAGGACTAGCGGGGGGGTGAACACCGGGGAGCTGTTTTTT. The chain employs TRBV19 and TRBJ2-2; TRBD2 matches 15 bases. Germline CDR1 LNHDA, CDR2 SQIVND (reference sequence). With 4 bases clipped from V and 1 base from J, the junction kept 1 base outside the gene matches. This CDR3 comprises 17 residues. Supplemented by reference TRBV19 and TRBJ2-2, the full variable domain reads DGGITQSPKYLFRKEGQNVTLSCEQNLNHDAMYWYRQDPGQGLRLIYYSQIVNDFQKGDIAEGYSVSREKKESFPLTVTSAQKNPTAFYLCASSRTSGGVNTGELFFGEGSRLTVL.

The V and J genes are TRBV27 and TRBJ1-6; D remains ambiguous. Trimming pared 6 bases from V and 7 bases from J, leaving 22 bases between. Germline V lookup: CDR1 MNHEY, CDR2 SMNVEV (reference sequence). The CDR3 contains 17 residues. CDR3 residues: CASSPLFLPGRNSPLHF. In DNA, the CDR3 is TGTGCCAGCAGCCCCCTCTTCCTGCCCGGGCGAAATTCACCCCTCCACTTT.